Each of the 8 T cell receptor beta chains below was sequenced from the same sample in a study of T cell responses to AZD1222 COVID-19 vaccine. Measured with immunoSEQ multiplex PCR; TCRdb has only the in-frame clones, and not every one. The data contain around 120,000 clones, 87% of them singletons. The specimen was peripheral blood, collected 28 days after the second AZD1222 dose. The origin of the receptors is an adult who received the AZD1222 COVID-19 vaccine.

V is TRBV28 and J is TRBJ2-1; TRBD2 matches at 11 bases. The CDR3 sequence is 14 residues long. V shed 9 bases, J shed 5 bases, and the junction held 6 bases outside the gene matches. Per germline, CDR1 MDHEN and CDR2 SYDVKM. CDR3 in amino acids: CASLTSGTNNEQFF. DNA for the CDR3: TGTGCCAGTCTGACTAGCGGGACGAACAATGAGCAGTTCTTC.

The J gene is TRBJ1-6, the V gene TRBV20-1; no clear D gene. The V end lost 3 bases, the J end lost 9 bases, and 9 bases lay between the germline ends. Per germline, CDR1 DFQATT and CDR2 SNEGSKA (reference sequence). The CDR3 totals 12 residues. The CDR3 bases are TGCAGTGCTAGTCCGACCGGTTCACCCCTCCACTTT. Translation: CSASPTGSPLHF.

The chain uses TRBV2 and TRBJ2-5; 11 bases are a match to TRBD1. With V trimmed by 6 bases and J by 5 bases, 5 bases remained unmatched. This CDR3 has 14 amino acids. Germline V gene data show CDR1 as SNHLY and CDR2 as FYNNEI. As DNA, the CDR3 is TGTGCCAGCAGCCTCCGGGACAGGGGGGAGACCCAGTACTTC. Encoded protein: CASSLRDRGETQYF.

V and J are TRBV6-2 or TRBV6-3 and TRBJ2-7; D not certain. The V and J ends lost 0 bases and 4 bases respectively, with 16 bases between them. The CDR3 is 16 amino acids. In germline, CDR1 is MNHEY, CDR2 SVGEGT. CDR3: CASSYSVRVSGYEQYF. The CDR3 DNA reads TGTGCCAGCAGTTACTCTGTAAGGGTGTCCGGATACGAGCAGTACTTC.

This rearrangement joins TRBV14 to TRBJ2-1; TRBD2 agrees at 11 bases. Germline V lookup: CDR1 SGHDN, CDR2 FVKESK. Trimming removed 0 bases from V and 8 bases from J; junction bases left unmatched: 6. The CDR3 covers 16 residues. CDR3 amino acids: CASSQELAGVYYEQFF. CDR3 coding DNA: TGTGCCAGCAGCCAAGAACTAGCGGGAGTATATTATGAGCAGTTCTTC. Variable domain in full (rest from reference TRBV14 and TRBJ2-1): EAGVTQFPSHSVIEKGQTVTLRCDPISGHDNLYWYRRVMGKEIKFLLHFVKESKQDESGMPNNRFLAERTGGTYSTLKVQPAELEDSGVYFCASSQELAGVYYEQFFGPGTRLTVL.

The chain uses TRBV6-2 or TRBV6-3 and TRBJ1-1; no clear D. The CDR3 spans 14 residues. Trimming cost V 5 bases and J 4 bases, with 14 bases left between them. Germline values: CDR1 MNHEY, CDR2 SVGEGT. CDR3 DNA: TGTGCCAGCAGTGGCGCATCGGAGAGCACTGAAGCTTTCTTT. Its translation: CASSGASESTEAFF.

This sequence joins TRBV11-2 and TRBJ1-1, with D perhaps TRBD1 (5 bases). The ends were cut back, 3 bases at V and 5 bases at J, with 7 bases in the middle. There are 12 residues in the CDR3. CDR1 and CDR2 (germline): SGHAT, FQNNGV. CDR3 in amino acids: CASSFDSTEAFF. In nucleotides, the CDR3 is TGTGCCAGCAGCTTCGACAGTACTGAAGCTTTCTTT.

This clone turned up a few times. The chain joins TRBV30 to TRBJ2-7; 11 bases are shared with TRBD1. After removal of 8 bases from V and 5 bases from J, the junction contained 11 bases not matched to a gene. Germline values: CDR1 GTSNPN, CDR2 SVGIG (reference sequence). The CDR3 runs 14 residues. CDR3 loop: CAAGPGTGGNEQYF. CDR3 in DNA: TGTGCCGCGGGGCCCGGGACAGGGGGAAACGAGCAGTACTTC. Using reference TRBV30 and TRBJ2-7 for the parts outside the CDR3, the full variable domain is SQTIHQWPATLVQPVGSPLSLECTVEGTSNPNLYWYRQAAGRGLQLLFYSVGIGQISSEVPQNLSASRPQDRQFILSSKKLLLSDSGFYLCAAGPGTGGNEQYFGPGTRLTVT.